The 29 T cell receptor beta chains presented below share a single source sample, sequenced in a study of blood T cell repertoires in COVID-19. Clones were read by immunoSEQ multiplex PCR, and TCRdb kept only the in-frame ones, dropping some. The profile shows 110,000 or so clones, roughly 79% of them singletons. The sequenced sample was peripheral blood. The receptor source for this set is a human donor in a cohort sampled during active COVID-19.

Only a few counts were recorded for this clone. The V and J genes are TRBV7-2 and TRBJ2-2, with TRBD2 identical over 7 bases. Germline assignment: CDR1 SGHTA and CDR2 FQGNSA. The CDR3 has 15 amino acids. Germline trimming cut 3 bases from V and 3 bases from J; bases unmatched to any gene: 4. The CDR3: CASSFWGGYTGELFF. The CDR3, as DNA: TGTGCCAGCAGCTTTTGGGGGGGGTACACCGGGGAGCTGTTTTTT. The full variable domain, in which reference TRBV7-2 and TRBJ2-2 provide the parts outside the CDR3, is GAGVSQSPSNKVTEKGKDVELRCDPISGHTALYWYRQSLGQGLEFLIYFQGNSAPDKSGLPSDRFSAERTGGSVSTLTIQRTQQEDSAVYLCASSFWGGYTGELFFGEGSRLTVL.

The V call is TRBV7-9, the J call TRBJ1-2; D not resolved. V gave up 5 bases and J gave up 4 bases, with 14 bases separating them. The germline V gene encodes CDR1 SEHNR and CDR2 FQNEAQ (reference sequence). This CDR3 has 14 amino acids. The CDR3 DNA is TGTGCCAGCAGCCCTTTCCGGGAGATCTATGGCTACACCTTC. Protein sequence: CASSPFREIYGYTF. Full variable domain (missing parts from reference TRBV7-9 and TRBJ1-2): DTGVSQNPRHKITKRGQNVTFRCDPISEHNRLYWYRQTLGQGPEFLTYFQNEAQLEKSRLLSDRFSAERPKGSFSTLEIQRTEQGDSAMYLCASSPFREIYGYTFGSGTRLTVV.

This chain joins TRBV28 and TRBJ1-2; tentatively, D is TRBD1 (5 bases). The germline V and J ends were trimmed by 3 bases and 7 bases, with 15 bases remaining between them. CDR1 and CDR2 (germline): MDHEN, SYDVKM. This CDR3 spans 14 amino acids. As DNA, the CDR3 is TGTGCCAGCAGTTTGACCGGACGGCAGGGTGGCTACACCTTC. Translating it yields CASSLTGRQGGYTF.

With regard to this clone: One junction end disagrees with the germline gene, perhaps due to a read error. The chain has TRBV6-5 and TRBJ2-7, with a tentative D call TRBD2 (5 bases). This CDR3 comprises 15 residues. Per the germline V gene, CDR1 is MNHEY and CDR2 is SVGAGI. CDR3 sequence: CATMGRRGTSHEQYF. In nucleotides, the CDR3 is TGTGCCACCATGGGCCGACGGGGAACCTCCCACGAGCAGTACTTC.

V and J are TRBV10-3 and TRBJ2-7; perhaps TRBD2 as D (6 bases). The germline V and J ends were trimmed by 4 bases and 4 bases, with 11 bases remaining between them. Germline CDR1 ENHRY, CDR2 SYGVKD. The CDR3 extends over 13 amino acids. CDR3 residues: CAISVGTEYEQYF. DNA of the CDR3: TGTGCCATCAGTGTGGGGACTGAATACGAGCAGTACTTC.

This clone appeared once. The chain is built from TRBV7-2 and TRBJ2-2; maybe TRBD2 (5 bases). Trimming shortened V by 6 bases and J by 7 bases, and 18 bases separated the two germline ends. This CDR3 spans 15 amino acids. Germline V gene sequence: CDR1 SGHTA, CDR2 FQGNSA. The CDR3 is CASSFSAGLNGELFF. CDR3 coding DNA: TGTGCCAGCAGTTTTAGTGCGGGCCTTAACGGGGAGCTGTTTTTT.

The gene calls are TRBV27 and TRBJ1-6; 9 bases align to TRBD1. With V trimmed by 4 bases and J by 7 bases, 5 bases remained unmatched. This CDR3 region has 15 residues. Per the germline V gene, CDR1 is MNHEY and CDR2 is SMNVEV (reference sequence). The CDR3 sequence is CASSSYRGRNSPLHF. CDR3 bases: TGTGCCAGCAGTTCGTACAGGGGGCGGAATTCACCCCTCCACTTT.

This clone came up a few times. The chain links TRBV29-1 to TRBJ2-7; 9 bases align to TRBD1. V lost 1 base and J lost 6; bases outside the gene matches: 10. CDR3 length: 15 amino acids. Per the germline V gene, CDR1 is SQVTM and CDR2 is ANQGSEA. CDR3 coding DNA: TGCAGCGTTGAAGTGGACCGGACAGGGGAAGGCGAGCAGTACTTC. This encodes CSVEVDRTGEGEQYF.

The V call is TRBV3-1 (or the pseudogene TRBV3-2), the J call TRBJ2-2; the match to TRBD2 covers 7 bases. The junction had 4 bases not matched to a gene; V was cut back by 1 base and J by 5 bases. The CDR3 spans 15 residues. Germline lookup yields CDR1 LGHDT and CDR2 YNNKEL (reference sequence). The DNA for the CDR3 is TGTGCCAGCAGCCAAGTTAACGGGGGGACCGGGGAGCTGTTTTTT. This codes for CASSQVNGGTGELFF.

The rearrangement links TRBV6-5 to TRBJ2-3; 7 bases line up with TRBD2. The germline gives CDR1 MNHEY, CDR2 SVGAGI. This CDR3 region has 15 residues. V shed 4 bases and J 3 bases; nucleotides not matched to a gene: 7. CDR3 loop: CASSSSGTITDTQYF. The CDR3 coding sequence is TGTGCCAGCAGTTCAAGCGGGACTATAACAGATACGCAGTATTTT.

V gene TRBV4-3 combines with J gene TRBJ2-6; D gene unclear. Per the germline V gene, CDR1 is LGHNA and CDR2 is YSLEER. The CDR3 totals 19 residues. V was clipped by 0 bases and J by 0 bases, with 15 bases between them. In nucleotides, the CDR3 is TGCGCCAGCAGCCAAGATCTCCCAGGCCTGACCTCTGGGGCCAACGTCCTGACTTTC. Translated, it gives CASSQDLPGLTSGANVLTF.

In nucleotides, the CDR3 is TGCGCCAGCAGTCCCGACAGGGGGAACTATGGCTACACCTTC. It codes for CASSPDRGNYGYTF. The chain links TRBV4-3 to TRBJ1-2; 9 bases are shared with TRBD1. The CDR3 has 14 amino acids. V was pared by 6 bases and J by 2 bases, with 4 bases of the junction left unmatched. Germline lookup yields CDR1 LGHNA and CDR2 YSLEER.

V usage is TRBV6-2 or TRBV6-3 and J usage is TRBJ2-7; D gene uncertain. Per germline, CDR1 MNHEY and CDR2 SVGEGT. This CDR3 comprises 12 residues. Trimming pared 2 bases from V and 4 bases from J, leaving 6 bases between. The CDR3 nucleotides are TGTGCCAGCAGTTACCCAACTTACGAGCAGTACTTC. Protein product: CASSYPTYEQYF.

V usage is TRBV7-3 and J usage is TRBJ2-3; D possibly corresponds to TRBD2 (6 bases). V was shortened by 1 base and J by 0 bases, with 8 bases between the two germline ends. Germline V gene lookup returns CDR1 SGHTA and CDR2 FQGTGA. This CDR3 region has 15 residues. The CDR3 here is CASSLNGRSTDTQYF. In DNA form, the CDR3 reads TGTGCCAGCAGCTTAAACGGGAGAAGCACAGATACGCAGTATTTT.

DNA of the CDR3: TGTGCCAGCAGCCCCCGGGGCTACGAGCAGTACTTC. Residues: CASSPRGYEQYF. The chain employs TRBV7-8 and TRBJ2-7; maybe TRBD2 (5 bases). Per germline, CDR1 SGHVS and CDR2 FQNEAQ. The V end lost 5 bases, the J end lost 3 bases, and 8 bases lay between the germline ends. The CDR3 loop spans 12 amino acids. Variable domain in full (rest from reference TRBV7-8 and TRBJ2-7): GAGVSQSPRYKVAKRGQDVALRCDPISGHVSLFWYQQALGQGPEFLTYFQNEAQLDKSGLPSDRFFAERPEGSVSTLKIQRTQQEDSAVYLCASSPRGYEQYFGPGTRLTVT.

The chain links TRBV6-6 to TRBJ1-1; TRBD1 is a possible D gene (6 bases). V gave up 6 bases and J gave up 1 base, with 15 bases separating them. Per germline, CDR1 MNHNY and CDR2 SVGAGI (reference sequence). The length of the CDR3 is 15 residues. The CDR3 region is CASRPPTGENTEAFF. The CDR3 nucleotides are TGTGCCAGCAGACCTCCGACAGGAGAGAACACTGAAGCTTTCTTT.

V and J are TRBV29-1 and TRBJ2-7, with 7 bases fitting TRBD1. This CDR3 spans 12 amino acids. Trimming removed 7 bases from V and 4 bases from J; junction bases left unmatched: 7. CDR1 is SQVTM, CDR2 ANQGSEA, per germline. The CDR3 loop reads CSGRDSLYEQYF. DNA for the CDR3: TGCAGCGGTAGGGACAGCCTTTACGAGCAGTACTTC.

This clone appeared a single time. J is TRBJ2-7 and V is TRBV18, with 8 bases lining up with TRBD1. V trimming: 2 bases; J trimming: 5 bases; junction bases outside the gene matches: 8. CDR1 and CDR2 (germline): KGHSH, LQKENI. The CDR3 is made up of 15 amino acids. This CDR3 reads CASSPARGQKHEQYF. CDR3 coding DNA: TGTGCCAGCTCACCAGCCAGGGGGCAAAAACACGAGCAGTACTTC.

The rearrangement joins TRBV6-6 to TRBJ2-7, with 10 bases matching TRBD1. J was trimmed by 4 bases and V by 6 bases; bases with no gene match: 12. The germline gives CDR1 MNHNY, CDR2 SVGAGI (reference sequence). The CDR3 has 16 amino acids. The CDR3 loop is CASSKAPGQGIYEQYF. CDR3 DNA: TGTGCCAGCAGCAAGGCTCCGGGACAGGGGATATACGAGCAGTACTTC.

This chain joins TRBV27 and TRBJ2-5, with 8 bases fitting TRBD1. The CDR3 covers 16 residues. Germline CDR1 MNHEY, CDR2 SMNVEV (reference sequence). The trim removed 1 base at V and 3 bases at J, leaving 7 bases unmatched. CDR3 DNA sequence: TGTGCCAGCAGTTTATATAACCCGACAGGGGAAGAGACCCAGTACTTC. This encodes CASSLYNPTGEETQYF.

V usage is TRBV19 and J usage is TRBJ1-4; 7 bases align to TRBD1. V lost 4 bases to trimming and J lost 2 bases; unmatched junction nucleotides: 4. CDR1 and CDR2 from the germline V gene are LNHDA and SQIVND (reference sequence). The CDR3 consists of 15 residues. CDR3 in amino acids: CASSTGGQTNEKLFF. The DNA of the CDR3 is TGTGCCAGTAGTACCGGGGGACAGACTAATGAAAAACTGTTTTTT.

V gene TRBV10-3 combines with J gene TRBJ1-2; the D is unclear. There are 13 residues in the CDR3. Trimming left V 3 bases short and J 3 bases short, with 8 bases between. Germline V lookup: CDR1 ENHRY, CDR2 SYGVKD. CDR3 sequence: CAISDSGYYGYTF. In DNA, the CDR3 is TGTGCCATCAGTGATTCGGGGTACTATGGCTACACCTTC.

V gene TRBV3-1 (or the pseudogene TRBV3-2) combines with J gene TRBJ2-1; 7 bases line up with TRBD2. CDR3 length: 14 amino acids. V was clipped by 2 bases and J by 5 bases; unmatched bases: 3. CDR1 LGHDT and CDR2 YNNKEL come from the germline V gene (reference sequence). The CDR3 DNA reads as TGTGCCAGCAGCCAACTAGCGGCCGACAATGAGCAGTTCTTC. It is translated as CASSQLAADNEQFF.

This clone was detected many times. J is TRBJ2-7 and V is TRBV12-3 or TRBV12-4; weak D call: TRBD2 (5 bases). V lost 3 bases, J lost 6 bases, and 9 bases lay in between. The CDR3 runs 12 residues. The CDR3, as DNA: TGTGCCAGCAGTTTGGACTTGGGCGAGCAGTACTTC. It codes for CASSLDLGEQYF.

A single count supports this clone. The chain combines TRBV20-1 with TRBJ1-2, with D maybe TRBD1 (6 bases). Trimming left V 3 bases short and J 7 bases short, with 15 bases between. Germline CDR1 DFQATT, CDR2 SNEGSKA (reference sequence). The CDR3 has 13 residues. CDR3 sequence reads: CSASAGQGIGYTF. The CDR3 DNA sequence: TGCAGTGCTAGTGCGGGACAAGGTATTGGCTACACCTTC.

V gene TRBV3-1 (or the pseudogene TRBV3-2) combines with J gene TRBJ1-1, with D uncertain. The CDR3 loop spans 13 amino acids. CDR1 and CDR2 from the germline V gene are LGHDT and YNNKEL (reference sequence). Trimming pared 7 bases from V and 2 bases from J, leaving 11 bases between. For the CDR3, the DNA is TGTGCCAGCACCCAGGAGATCAACACTGAAGCTTTCTTT. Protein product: CASTQEINTEAFF.

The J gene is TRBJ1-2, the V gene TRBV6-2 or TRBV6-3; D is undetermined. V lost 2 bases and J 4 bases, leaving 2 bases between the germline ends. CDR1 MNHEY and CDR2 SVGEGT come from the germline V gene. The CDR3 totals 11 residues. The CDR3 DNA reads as TGTGCCAGCAGTTACCTCTATGGCTACACCTTC. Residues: CASSYLYGYTF.

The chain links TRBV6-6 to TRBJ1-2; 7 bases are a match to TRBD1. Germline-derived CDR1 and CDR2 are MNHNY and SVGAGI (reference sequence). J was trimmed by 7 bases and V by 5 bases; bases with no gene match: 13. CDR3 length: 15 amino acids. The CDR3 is CASSARGQSPGGYTF. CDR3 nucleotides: TGTGCCAGCAGTGCTCGGGGACAGTCCCCGGGTGGCTACACCTTC.

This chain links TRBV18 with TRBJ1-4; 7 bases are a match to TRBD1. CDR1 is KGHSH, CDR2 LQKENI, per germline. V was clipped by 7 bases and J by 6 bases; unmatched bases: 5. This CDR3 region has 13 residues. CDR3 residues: CASCRDSHEKLFF. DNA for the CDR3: TGTGCCAGCTGTAGGGACAGTCATGAAAAACTGTTTTTT.